The 2 T cell receptor beta chains reported below all come from one sample, sequenced in a study of T cell repertoires in cytomegalovirus infection. From the reads, TCRdb called clonotypes with MiXCR, one entry per CDR3 protein. The sample has 250,000 or so distinct CDR3 sequences, 8% to 9.5% seen once. Sequencing was carried out using PBMCs. These receptors all come from a human donor in good health (CMV status not recorded). Some clones in this sample may be carry-over from other donors' samples.

The chain employs TRBV29-1 and TRBJ1-3, with D hard to call. V lost 8 bases and J 4 bases, leaving 15 bases between the germline ends. The CDR3 spans 13 residues. Germline V gene lookup returns CDR1 SQVTM and CDR2 ANQGSEA. The CDR3 nucleotides read TGCAGCATTGGTGGCGAAACGGGAAACACCATATATTTT. Its protein is CSIGGETGNTIYF.

In this sample, this clonotype turned up many times. This sequence joins TRBV11-2 and TRBJ1-6, with no clear D. The CDR3 totals 14 residues. V was cut by 0 bases and J by 14 bases, with 14 bases left in between. CDR1 SGHAT and CDR2 FQNNGV come from the germline V gene. CDR3 sequence reads: CASSLEVPGRTLHF. CDR3 DNA sequence: TGTGCCAGCAGCTTAGAGGTCCCGGGAAGGACCCTCCACTTT.